This T cell receptor beta chain was documented in a study of T cell repertoires in cytomegalovirus infection. Whole-study context: Both a matching HLA type and CMV infection were indicated by public TCR beta signatures. Findings and caveats of the study: Ex vivo responses were dominated by HLA-C-restricted CMV-specific TCR beta clonotypes.

The germline gives CDR1 LNHDA, CDR2 SQIVND (reference sequence). The CDR3 has 12 residues. Trimming took 3 bases from V and 6 from J, leaving 9 bases between them. MiXCR, applied by TCRdb to the reads, yields one record per CDR3 protein. The data contain approximately 910,000 distinct CDR3 sequences, around 30% of them singletons. Worth noting for this clonotype: Its antigen is as yet unknown.

The source material was cultured CD8+ T cells from PBMCs, sampled from culture after CMV antigen stimulation. This sequence joins TRBV19 and TRBJ2-7; possibly TRBD2 for D (5 bases). The clonotype comes from a human donor in good health (CMV status not recorded). Some clones in this sample may be carry-over from other donors' samples. The CDR3 sequence is CASSIEGSEQYF. CDR3 DNA: TGTGCCAGTAGTATTGAGGGTAGCGAGCAGTACTTC.